This T cell receptor (beta chain) comes out of a study of cytomegalovirus exposure and HLA in healthy donors. CDR3 size: 12 residues. The germline gives CDR1 LNHDA, CDR2 SQIVND (reference sequence). With 8 bases clipped from V and 5 bases from J, the junction kept 2 bases outside the gene matches. Both 60 Vbeta primers and 13 Jbeta primers went into the PCR. TCRdb's copy holds only in-frame clones and misses some; the assay was immunoSEQ multiplex PCR. The repertoire holds 150,000 to 200,000 clones, with nearly 80% as singletons. The sequenced sample was PBMCs. This chain links TRBV19 with TRBJ1-2; 10 positions agree with TRBD1. The source is a man aged 45 to 65 in good health and CMV-seropositive. CDR3 sequence reads: CASRDRGYGYTF. In DNA form, the CDR3 reads TGTGCCAGTCGGGACAGGGGTTATGGCTACACCTTC.